The entry below describes one T cell receptor beta chain. This sample is part of a study of OX40 agonist ivuxolimab in advanced cancers. At the level of the study: Earlier anti-PD-1, anti-PD-L1 or anti-CTLA-4 therapy was permitted; around 40% had received some.

Germline lookup yields CDR1 MGHRA and CDR2 YSYEKL. V lost 1 base to trimming and J lost 15 bases, with 25 bases between them. This CDR3 comprises 16 residues. Some clones are missing from TCRdb's copy, which holds only in-frame ones; the method was immunoSEQ multiplex PCR. The sample gives roughly 40,000 clones, roughly 90% of which show up once; 12% to 15% is in the top ten. The sample in question was CD4+ or CD8+ T cells sorted from blood, obtained in a trial of the OX40 agonist ivuxolimab. V gene TRBV4-1 combines with J gene TRBJ2-1, with D maybe TRBD2 (6 bases). The sequence was obtained from an adult with an advanced solid tumor such as melanoma, head and neck, liver or kidney cancer. CDR3 DNA: TGCGCCAGCAGCCAAGGGCAGACAGACCCTTTGTGGAGGGGGTTCTTC. It encodes CASSQGQTDPLWRGFF.